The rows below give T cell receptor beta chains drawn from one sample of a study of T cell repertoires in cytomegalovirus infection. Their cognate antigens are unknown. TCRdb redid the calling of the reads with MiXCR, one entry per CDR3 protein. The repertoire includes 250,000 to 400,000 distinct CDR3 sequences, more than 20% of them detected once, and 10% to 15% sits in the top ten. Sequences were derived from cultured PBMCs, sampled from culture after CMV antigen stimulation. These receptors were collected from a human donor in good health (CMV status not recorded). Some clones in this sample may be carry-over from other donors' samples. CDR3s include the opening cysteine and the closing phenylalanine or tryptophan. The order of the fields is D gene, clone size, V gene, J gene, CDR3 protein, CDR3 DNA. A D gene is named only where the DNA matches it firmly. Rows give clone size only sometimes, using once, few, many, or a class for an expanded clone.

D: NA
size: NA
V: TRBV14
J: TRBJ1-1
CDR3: CASSQETEAFF
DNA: TGTGCCAGCAGCCAAGAGACTGAAGCTTTCTTT

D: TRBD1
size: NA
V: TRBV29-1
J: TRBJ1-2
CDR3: CSVYRGLGYTF
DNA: TGCAGCGTGTACAGGGGCTTGGGCTACACCTTC

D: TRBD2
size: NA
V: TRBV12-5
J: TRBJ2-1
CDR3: CASGLTASGPYNEQFF
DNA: TGTGCTAGTGGTCTGACAGCTAGCGGTCCCTACAATGAGCAGTTCTTC

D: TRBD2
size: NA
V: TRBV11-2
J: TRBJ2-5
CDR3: CASSELAGGPEETQYF
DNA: TGTGCCAGCAGCGAACTAGCGGGAGGGCCTGAGGAGACCCAGTACTTC

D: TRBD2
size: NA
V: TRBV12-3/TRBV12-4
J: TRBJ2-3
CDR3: CASTPSGRGTDTQYF
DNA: TGTGCCAGCACCCCCAGCGGGAGGGGCACAGATACGCAGTATTTT

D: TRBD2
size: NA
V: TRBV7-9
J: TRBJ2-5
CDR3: CASSSGLAGAETQYF
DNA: TGTGCCAGCAGCTCGGGACTAGCGGGAGCGGAGACCCAGTACTTC

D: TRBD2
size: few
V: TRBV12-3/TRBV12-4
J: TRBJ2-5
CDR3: CASRSLLAGGETETQYF
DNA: TGTGCCAGCAGAAGCCTCCTAGCGGGAGGAGAAACGGAGACCCAGTACTTC

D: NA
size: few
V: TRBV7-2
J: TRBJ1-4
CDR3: CASSLSRTNEKLFF
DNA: TGTGCCAGCAGCTTAAGTCGGACTAATGAAAAACTGTTTTTT

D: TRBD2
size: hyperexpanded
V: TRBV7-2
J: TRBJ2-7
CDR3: CASSTLAGTWEQYF
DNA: TGTGCCAGCAGCACCCTAGCGGGTACATGGGAGCAGTACTTC

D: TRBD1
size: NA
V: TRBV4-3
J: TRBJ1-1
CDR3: CASSQREIQGVPAFF
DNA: TGCGCCAGCAGCCAAAGGGAAATACAGGGGGTTCCAGCTTTCTTT

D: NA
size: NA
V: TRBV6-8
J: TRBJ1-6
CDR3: CASSYGYNSPLHF
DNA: TGTGCCAGCAGTTATGGATATAATTCACCCCTCCACTTT

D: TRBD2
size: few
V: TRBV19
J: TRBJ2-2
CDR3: CASGTSGSTGELFF
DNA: TGTGCCAGCGGGACTAGCGGGAGCACCGGGGAGCTGTTTTTT

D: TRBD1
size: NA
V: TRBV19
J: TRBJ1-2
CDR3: CASTMTGGGYYGYTF
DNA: TGTGCCAGTACTATGACAGGGGGCGGCTACTATGGCTACACCTTC

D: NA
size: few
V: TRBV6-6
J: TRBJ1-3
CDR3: CASTKFRDLRGNTIYF
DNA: TGTGCCAGCACCAAATTCAGGGATTTGAGAGGAAACACCATATATTTT

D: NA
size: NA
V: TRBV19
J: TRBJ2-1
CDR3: CASSIIASSYNEQFF
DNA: TGTGCCAGTAGTATTATAGCCAGCTCCTACAATGAGCAGTTCTTC

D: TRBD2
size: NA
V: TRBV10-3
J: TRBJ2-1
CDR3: CAISKGLGGINEQFF
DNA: TGTGCCATCAGTAAGGGACTAGGCGGCATTAATGAGCAGTTCTTC

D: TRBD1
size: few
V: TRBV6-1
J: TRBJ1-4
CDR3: CASRGTGQELNEKLFF
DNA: TGTGCCAGCAGGGGGACGGGACAGGAGCTTAATGAAAAACTGTTTTTT

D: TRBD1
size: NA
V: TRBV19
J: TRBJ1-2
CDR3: CASSPTGGHGYTF
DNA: TGTGCCAGTAGTCCCACAGGGGGCCATGGCTACACCTTC

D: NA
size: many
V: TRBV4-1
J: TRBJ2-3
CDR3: CASSQVPGTLEDTQYF
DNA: TGCGCCAGCAGCCAAGTTCCAGGGACTTTAGAAGATACGCAGTATTTT

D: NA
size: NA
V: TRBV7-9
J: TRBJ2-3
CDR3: CASSLAGAADTQYF
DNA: TGTGCCAGCAGCTTAGCGGGAGCGGCAGATACGCAGTATTTT

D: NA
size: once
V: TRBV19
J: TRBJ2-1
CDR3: CASSIEGGTYNEQFF
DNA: TGTGCCAGTAGTATAGAGGGCGGTACATACAATGAGCAGTTCTTC

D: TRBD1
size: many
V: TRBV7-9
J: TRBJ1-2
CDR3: CASSKGTGESYGYTF
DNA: TGTGCCAGCAGCAAAGGGACAGGGGAGTCCTATGGCTACACCTTC

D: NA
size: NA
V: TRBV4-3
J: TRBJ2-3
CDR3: CASSQRQHGVETDTQYF
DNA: TGCGCCAGCAGCCAAAGACAACACGGAGTCGAAACAGATACGCAGTATTTT

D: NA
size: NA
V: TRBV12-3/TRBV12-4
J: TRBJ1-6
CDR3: CASSLFGVGSPLHF
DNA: TGTGCCAGCAGTTTATTTGGGGTCGGATCACCCCTCCACTTT